The entry below gives a single TCR beta chain sequence along with its context. The antigen remains undetermined. The ends were cut back, 6 bases at V and 7 bases at J, with 16 bases in the middle. Germline lookup yields CDR1 KGHSH and CDR2 LQKENI. The CDR3 has 14 amino acids. These data are taken from a study of T cell repertoires in cytomegalovirus infection. In the study overall: Recently described HLA-C-restricted plus well-studied HLA-B-restricted CMV epitopes were used. Study-level results: Cumulative frequency of public TCR beta families picked out carriers of CMV plus the relevant HLA. Ex vivo, HLA-C-restricted CMV-specific TCR beta clonotypes prevailed over the rest of the response.

TCRdb reprocessed the reads with MiXCR, giving one entry per CDR3 protein. Found here are roughly 730,000 distinct CDR3 sequences, around a third of them singletons; the top ten hold about 18%. The receptor comes from a human donor in good health (CMV status not recorded). Some clones in this sample may be carry-over from other donors' samples. The input for sequencing was cultured PBMCs, taken from culture after CMV antigen stimulation. V usage is TRBV18 and J usage is TRBJ2-4; D is perhaps TRBD2 (5 bases). The CDR3 coding sequence is TGTGCCAGCTCTCCCGGCGGAGGAAAGAACATTCAGTACTTC. It specifies CASSPGGGKNIQYF.